A selection of T cell receptor beta chains follows, all from one sample in a study of shared clonotypes between healthy human individuals. Assay: immunoSEQ multiplex PCR; the TCRdb copy retains only in-frame clones and omits some. Of approximately 100,000 clones listed, roughly 70% are singletons. Sequenced input: memory CD8+ T cells sorted from blood. The receptor set was obtained from a woman in her thirties in good health. The CDR3 runs from the conserved cysteine through the conserved F or W. Fields, in order: V gene, CDR3 length, J gene, D gene, clone size, CDR3 DNA, CDR3 protein. The D gene is left open where the match is weak. Clone size, where shown, is once, few, many, or a class for clones that have expanded.

v_call: TRBV28; cdr3_length: 15; j_call: TRBJ2-7; d_call: -; clone_size: -; cdr3_nt: TGTGCCAGCAGTTTTCTCGCTAGCAGTAACTACGAGCAGTACTTC; cdr3_aa: CASSFLASSNYEQYF
v_call: TRBV7-2; cdr3_length: 14; j_call: TRBJ2-7; d_call: -; clone_size: -; cdr3_nt: TGTGCCACCAAGCGGTCTAGCTCTTCCTACGAGCAGTACTTC; cdr3_aa: CATKRSSSSYEQYF
v_call: TRBV4-1; cdr3_length: 18; j_call: TRBJ2-3; d_call: TRBD2; clone_size: -; cdr3_nt: TGCGCCAGCAGCCAACGGCCGGGACTAGCGTTTAGCACAGATACGCAGTATTTT; cdr3_aa: CASSQRPGLAFSTDTQYF
v_call: TRBV27; cdr3_length: 14; j_call: TRBJ2-7; d_call: -; clone_size: -; cdr3_nt: TGTGCCAGCAGTTCCGCCAGGGACCTCTACGAGCAGTACTTC; cdr3_aa: CASSSARDLYEQYF
v_call: TRBV27; cdr3_length: 14; j_call: TRBJ2-7; d_call: TRBD2; clone_size: -; cdr3_nt: TGTGCCAGCAGCCTCCTAGCGGGAGGGCCCGAGCAGTACTTC; cdr3_aa: CASSLLAGGPEQYF
v_call: TRBV28; cdr3_length: 15; j_call: TRBJ1-1; d_call: -; clone_size: -; cdr3_nt: TGTGCCAGCAGTTTCTCACTTCGACGGAACACTGAAGCTTTCTTT; cdr3_aa: CASSFSLRRNTEAFF
v_call: TRBV11-2; cdr3_length: 11; j_call: TRBJ2-2; d_call: -; clone_size: -; cdr3_nt: TGTGCCAGCAGCTTTGCCGGGGAGCTGTTTTTT; cdr3_aa: CASSFAGELFF
v_call: TRBV7-3; cdr3_length: 15; j_call: TRBJ2-5; d_call: TRBD1; clone_size: -; cdr3_nt: TGTGCCAGCAGCCTATCGGGACAGGGAGTAGAGACCCAGTACTTC; cdr3_aa: CASSLSGQGVETQYF
v_call: TRBV5-1; cdr3_length: 15; j_call: TRBJ2-7; d_call: TRBD1; clone_size: -; cdr3_nt: TGCGCCAGCAGCTTGGCGACAGGGGGGTCCTACGAGCAGTACTTC; cdr3_aa: CASSLATGGSYEQYF
v_call: TRBV28; cdr3_length: 15; j_call: TRBJ2-1; d_call: TRBD1; clone_size: -; cdr3_nt: TGTGCCAGCAGCCCCCCGGCTGACAGGGTGGGTGAGCAGTTCTTC; cdr3_aa: CASSPPADRVGEQFF
v_call: TRBV18; cdr3_length: 16; j_call: TRBJ1-2; d_call: TRBD1; clone_size: -; cdr3_nt: TGTGCCAGCTCATCGACAGGGACGAGAAACAACTATGGCTACACCTTC; cdr3_aa: CASSSTGTRNNYGYTF
v_call: TRBV7-9; cdr3_length: 16; j_call: TRBJ2-7; d_call: -; clone_size: -; cdr3_nt: TGTGCCAGCAGCCAAGATGATGCGTCCCCTTCCTACGAGCAGTACTTC; cdr3_aa: CASSQDDASPSYEQYF
v_call: TRBV4-2; cdr3_length: 15; j_call: TRBJ2-1; d_call: -; clone_size: -; cdr3_nt: TGTGCCAGCAGCCCCCCCTCGGGGCAGCTCAATGAGCAGTTCTTC; cdr3_aa: CASSPPSGQLNEQFF
v_call: TRBV7-2; cdr3_length: 15; j_call: TRBJ1-5; d_call: -; clone_size: -; cdr3_nt: TGTGCCAGCAGCTTAAGTAGGTATAGCAATCAGCCCCAGCATTTT; cdr3_aa: CASSLSRYSNQPQHF
v_call: TRBV10-3; cdr3_length: 14; j_call: TRBJ2-1; d_call: TRBD2; clone_size: -; cdr3_nt: TGTGCCATCAGTCATAGCGGGAGGGCGCACGAGCAGTTCTTC; cdr3_aa: CAISHSGRAHEQFF
v_call: TRBV6-1; cdr3_length: 14; j_call: TRBJ1-1; d_call: -; clone_size: -; cdr3_nt: TGTGCCAGCAGTGAAGGCCCGGAGAACACTGAAGCTTTCTTT; cdr3_aa: CASSEGPENTEAFF
v_call: TRBV15; cdr3_length: 15; j_call: TRBJ2-7; d_call: -; clone_size: few; cdr3_nt: TGTGCCACCAGCAGAGATCGGAGCGGATCCTACGAGCAGTACTTC; cdr3_aa: CATSRDRSGSYEQYF
v_call: TRBV29-1; cdr3_length: 15; j_call: TRBJ1-1; d_call: TRBD1; clone_size: -; cdr3_nt: TGCAGCGCTGGGACCCTGACAGGGGCCAACACTGAAGCTTTCTTT; cdr3_aa: CSAGTLTGANTEAFF
v_call: TRBV6-5; cdr3_length: 14; j_call: TRBJ1-1; d_call: -; clone_size: -; cdr3_nt: TGTGCCAGCAGTTACGGGGGGGGCAACACTGAAGCTTTCTTT; cdr3_aa: CASSYGGGNTEAFF
v_call: TRBV28; cdr3_length: 15; j_call: TRBJ1-2; d_call: -; clone_size: many; cdr3_nt: TGTGCCAGCAGTTTAATAACTGGAGCTTTCTATGGCTACACCTTC; cdr3_aa: CASSLITGAFYGYTF
v_call: TRBV4-1; cdr3_length: 16; j_call: TRBJ2-3; d_call: TRBD2; clone_size: -; cdr3_nt: TGCGCCAGCGTACCTTTAGCGGGAGCCCGCACAGATACGCAGTATTTT; cdr3_aa: CASVPLAGARTDTQYF
v_call: TRBV18; cdr3_length: 15; j_call: TRBJ2-7; d_call: TRBD2; clone_size: -; cdr3_nt: TGTGCCAGCTCACCGGGGGCGGGAGGATCCTACGAGCAGTACTTC; cdr3_aa: CASSPGAGGSYEQYF
v_call: TRBV19; cdr3_length: 12; j_call: TRBJ2-7; d_call: -; clone_size: -; cdr3_nt: TGTGCCAGTAGTATTCGCGGGGACGAGCAGTACTTC; cdr3_aa: CASSIRGDEQYF
v_call: TRBV5-1; cdr3_length: 14; j_call: TRBJ2-2; d_call: -; clone_size: -; cdr3_nt: TGCGCCAGCAGCTCGGGGACCTACACCGGGGAGCTGTTTTTT; cdr3_aa: CASSSGTYTGELFF
v_call: TRBV25-1; cdr3_length: 18; j_call: TRBJ1-1; d_call: TRBD1; clone_size: once; cdr3_nt: TGTGCCAGCAGTGGGCATTGGGACAGAGATTTGGTGAACACTGAAGCTTTCTTT; cdr3_aa: CASSGHWDRDLVNTEAFF
v_call: TRBV6-5; cdr3_length: 15; j_call: TRBJ2-7; d_call: -; clone_size: -; cdr3_nt: TGTGCCAACAGTCCGGGCAAGACTCCTACCTACGAGCAGTACTTC; cdr3_aa: CANSPGKTPTYEQYF
v_call: TRBV4-1; cdr3_length: 15; j_call: TRBJ1-2; d_call: -; clone_size: -; cdr3_nt: TGCGCCAGCAGTCAATGGCGATGGACTAACTATGGCTACACCTTC; cdr3_aa: CASSQWRWTNYGYTF
v_call: TRBV6-1; cdr3_length: 13; j_call: TRBJ2-7; d_call: -; clone_size: -; cdr3_nt: TGTGCCAGCAGTGAGGGGAACGAGTACGAGCAGTACTTC; cdr3_aa: CASSEGNEYEQYF
v_call: TRBV27; cdr3_length: 13; j_call: TRBJ2-5; d_call: TRBD2; clone_size: -; cdr3_nt: TGTGCCAGCAGTTCGGGACTAGAAGAGACCCAGTACTTC; cdr3_aa: CASSSGLEETQYF
v_call: TRBV28; cdr3_length: 12; j_call: TRBJ2-2; d_call: -; clone_size: -; cdr3_nt: TGTGCCAGCAGCCCGCACACCGGGGAGCTGTTTTTT; cdr3_aa: CASSPHTGELFF
v_call: TRBV4-1; cdr3_length: 15; j_call: TRBJ2-7; d_call: TRBD1; clone_size: -; cdr3_nt: TGCGCCAGCAGCCAATGGACAGGGGGGTCCTACGAGCAGTACTTC; cdr3_aa: CASSQWTGGSYEQYF
v_call: TRBV6-6; cdr3_length: 12; j_call: TRBJ2-7; d_call: TRBD1; clone_size: few; cdr3_nt: TGTGCCAGCAACAGGGGATCCTACGAGCAGTACTTC; cdr3_aa: CASNRGSYEQYF
v_call: TRBV5-1; cdr3_length: 13; j_call: TRBJ1-1; d_call: -; clone_size: many; cdr3_nt: TGCGCCAGCATGGGTCTGATGAACACTGAAGCTTTCTTT; cdr3_aa: CASMGLMNTEAFF
v_call: TRBV5-8; cdr3_length: 15; j_call: TRBJ2-1; d_call: TRBD2; clone_size: -; cdr3_nt: TGTGCCAGCAGCTTGGGCGGGAGTACGAACAATGAGCAGTTCTTC; cdr3_aa: CASSLGGSTNNEQFF
v_call: TRBV10-1; cdr3_length: 14; j_call: TRBJ2-7; d_call: TRBD1; clone_size: -; cdr3_nt: TGCGCCAGCAACGCCGACAGGGCCTCCTACGAGCAGTACTTC; cdr3_aa: CASNADRASYEQYF
v_call: TRBV2; cdr3_length: 19; j_call: TRBJ2-2; d_call: -; clone_size: -; cdr3_nt: TGTGCCAGCAGTGAATATTTGCGGCCTCCTCAAAGCGACACCGGGGAGCTGTTTTTT; cdr3_aa: CASSEYLRPPQSDTGELFF
v_call: TRBV7-8; cdr3_length: 17; j_call: TRBJ2-6; d_call: -; clone_size: once; cdr3_nt: TGTGCCAGCAGCTTAAGCGCAGGGAGGAGTGGGGCCAACGTCCTGACTTTC; cdr3_aa: CASSLSAGRSGANVLTF
v_call: TRBV2; cdr3_length: 15; j_call: TRBJ1-5; d_call: -; clone_size: -; cdr3_nt: TGTGCCAGCAGCCGTTGGGGACGGTGCAATCAGCCCCAGCATTTT; cdr3_aa: CASSRWGRCNQPQHF
v_call: TRBV6-4; cdr3_length: 13; j_call: TRBJ1-3; d_call: TRBD1; clone_size: -; cdr3_nt: TGTGCCAGCAGTGGACAGGGGGTCAACACCATATATTTT; cdr3_aa: CASSGQGVNTIYF
v_call: TRBV7-8; cdr3_length: 16; j_call: TRBJ2-7; d_call: -; clone_size: -; cdr3_nt: TGTGCCAGCAGCTTAGTGGGGGGCAGGGGCACCTACGAGCAGTACTTC; cdr3_aa: CASSLVGGRGTYEQYF
v_call: TRBV19; cdr3_length: 15; j_call: TRBJ1-5; d_call: -; clone_size: -; cdr3_nt: TGTGCCAGTAGACCCGGACCGGTTAGCAATCAGCCCCAGCATTTT; cdr3_aa: CASRPGPVSNQPQHF
v_call: TRBV15; cdr3_length: 14; j_call: TRBJ1-4; d_call: -; clone_size: many; cdr3_nt: TGTGCCACCAGCCCTGGCTTAGAGAGCGAAAAACTGTTTTTT; cdr3_aa: CATSPGLESEKLFF
v_call: TRBV4-1; cdr3_length: 16; j_call: TRBJ1-2; d_call: -; clone_size: -; cdr3_nt: TGCGCCAGCAGCCCCTCCGGGGGGGGAATCGTCTATGGCTACACCTTC; cdr3_aa: CASSPSGGGIVYGYTF
v_call: TRBV27; cdr3_length: 14; j_call: TRBJ2-7; d_call: TRBD1; clone_size: -; cdr3_nt: TGTGCCAGCAGTGCAGACGGGACAGGATACGAGCAGTACTTC; cdr3_aa: CASSADGTGYEQYF
v_call: TRBV6-4; cdr3_length: 14; j_call: TRBJ2-3; d_call: -; clone_size: many; cdr3_nt: TGTGCCAGCAGTCAGCAGGGGAGCACAGATACGCAGTATTTT; cdr3_aa: CASSQQGSTDTQYF
v_call: TRBV28; cdr3_length: 12; j_call: TRBJ1-2; d_call: -; clone_size: -; cdr3_nt: TGTGCCGTAGGACAGATTAACTATGGCTACACCTTC; cdr3_aa: CAVGQINYGYTF
v_call: TRBV21-1; cdr3_length: 14; j_call: TRBJ1-2; d_call: -; clone_size: -; cdr3_nt: TGTGCCAGCAGCGTCGGACAGGGAGGCTATGGCTACACCTTC; cdr3_aa: CASSVGQGGYGYTF
v_call: TRBV4-2; cdr3_length: 18; j_call: TRBJ2-1; d_call: TRBD2; clone_size: -; cdr3_nt: TGTGCCAGCAGCCAAGATGCACTAGCGGGAGGAGTCTGGGATGAGCAGTTCTTC; cdr3_aa: CASSQDALAGGVWDEQFF
v_call: TRBV30; cdr3_length: 11; j_call: TRBJ2-1; d_call: -; clone_size: few; cdr3_nt: TGTGCCTGGAGTCCCCTAGCGGAGCAGTTCTTC; cdr3_aa: CAWSPLAEQFF
v_call: TRBV4-2; cdr3_length: 14; j_call: TRBJ2-7; d_call: -; clone_size: -; cdr3_nt: TGTGCCAGCAGCCTTACTAGTGGCCCCTACGAGCAGTACTTC; cdr3_aa: CASSLTSGPYEQYF
v_call: TRBV4-1; cdr3_length: 18; j_call: TRBJ2-7; d_call: TRBD2; clone_size: -; cdr3_nt: TGCGCCAGCAGCCAAGATCTTGGTTCTAGCGGCATTTCCTACGAGCAGTACTTC; cdr3_aa: CASSQDLGSSGISYEQYF
v_call: TRBV18; cdr3_length: 14; j_call: TRBJ2-4; d_call: TRBD1; clone_size: few; cdr3_nt: TGTGCCAGCTCTCAAGGACAGGGGGGGCACATTCAGTACTTC; cdr3_aa: CASSQGQGGHIQYF
v_call: TRBV7-6; cdr3_length: 14; j_call: TRBJ2-7; d_call: -; clone_size: -; cdr3_nt: TGTGCCAGCAGCCCCCGAAGGGATTTCTACGAGCAGTACTTC; cdr3_aa: CASSPRRDFYEQYF
v_call: TRBV28; cdr3_length: 15; j_call: TRBJ2-5; d_call: -; clone_size: -; cdr3_nt: TGTGCCAGCACCCCCTCAGGGTGGTCCCAAGAGACCCAGTACTTC; cdr3_aa: CASTPSGWSQETQYF
v_call: TRBV9; cdr3_length: 15; j_call: TRBJ1-4; d_call: -; clone_size: -; cdr3_nt: TGTGCCAGCAGTCAAATGGACGCAACTAATGAAAAACTGTTTTTT; cdr3_aa: CASSQMDATNEKLFF